This T cell receptor (beta chain) is drawn from a study of T cell clones after liver transplantation (dated by TCRdb to between 2018 and 2021). Turning to the overall study: ITN030ST, the source of the samples, was a randomized trial that attempted immunosuppression withdrawal within 2 years of liver transplantation. Of the 8 liver transplant recipients making up the studied cohort, 3 were classified as tolerant and 5 as non-tolerant. Blood samples were taken pre-transplant, pre-randomization before withdrawal, and post-randomization after full withdrawal or failed withdrawal. Of the eight recipients, a few were HCV-positive, while the remaining recipients had been transplanted for non-autoimmune, non-viral indications. Donor-reactive T cell clones were identified by TCRbeta sequencing after a pre-transplant mixed lymphocyte reaction and then tracked in post-transplant blood. Until randomization at 12-24 months post-transplant, subjects were given standard immunosuppression, with no induction therapy. Tolerance was defined as complete withdrawal of immunosuppression for at least one year without a rise in liver enzymes beyond twice the upper limit of normal. As an antigen-independent comparator for donor-reactive sequences, third party-reactive TCRbeta sequences were also identified from pre-transplant MLRs.

The trim is 1 base for V and 1 base for J, with a gap of 2 bases between the germline ends. From the cysteine up to the phenylalanine, the CDR3 has a length of 12 residues. The kept DNA is CDR3 alone, 36 bases in frame from the first base. From a lookup of the germline V gene, CDR1 and CDR2 are SGHRS and YFSETQ. Study-level results and caveats: A greater decline was seen for donor-reactive sequences than for third party-reactive sequences, suggesting partial antigen-specific deletion unrelated to withdrawal success. Since no allograft tissue specimens were available, donor-reactive T cells may have migrated into the graft instead of being deleted. When repertoire turnover was taken into account, detection of donor-reactive sequences was significantly reduced in 7 of 8 subjects for CD4 and in 8 of 8 subjects for CD8. In two subjects, low numbers of available donor cells limited the measurable donor-reactive repertoire. The conclusions were preliminary, being limited by small, heterogeneous patient numbers and by non-standardized post-transplant time points. Circulating donor-reactive CD4 TCRbeta sequences fell significantly post-transplant in most of the 8 subjects, irrespective of tolerance or HCV status.

Frozen genomic DNA underwent high-throughput TCRbeta CDR3 sequencing by immunoSEQ, including PCR amplification, mapping, bias correction and internal controls. On the authors' methods: Only productive rearrangements were retained, and each unique TCRbeta sequence was defined by its CDR3 nucleotide sequence together with its V and J gene. A sequence counted as donor-reactive only if the sequence showed at least 5-fold expansion in CFSE-low cells compared with unstimulated pre-transplant cells and had a frequency of at least 0.01%. Minimum frequency thresholds were set for each subject on the basis of the unstimulated sample with the lowest template count, so that a detection power of at least 90% was ensured. Jensen-Shannon divergence between the top 1000 TCRbeta sequences post-transplant and pre-transplant was used to measure repertoire turnover. Changes in detection of donor-reactive sequences were tested with two-sided Fisher's exact tests. TCRdb took over this immuneACCESS table, retaining in-frame rearrangements with V and J assigned. Such tables are incomplete; in checked studies, under half of the missing clones stem from an unresolved V gene, and the remainder is unexplained. That table furnishes V, J and clone size, whereas the DNA furnished D and trimming. This sample holds tens of thousands of clones; over 60% were observed only once. Around 9.6% of the sample rests with the top ten.

Thawed unstimulated PBMCs were stained for CD3, CD4 and CD8 and FACS-sorted into CD3+CD4+ and CD3+CD8+ populations. Randomization to immunosuppression withdrawal applied to every one of the 8 studied subjects. The Qiagen DNeasy Blood and Tissue Kit was used for isolation of genomic DNA. This clone was observed a handful of times. No antigen is known for it. Per-base qualities were not stored, and no clone one base away is much larger. The sequence links TRBV5-1 to TRBJ1-1, with no confidently assigned D gene. The receptor comes from a human patient who received a liver transplant. Because of the transplant, the T cells may be the graft donor's rather than the patient's own. The sample was CD4+ T cells from blood, taken at the 22-month timepoint. The CDR3 protein is CASSLQNTEAFF. Here is the DNA: TGCGCCAGCAGCTTGCAGAACACTGAAGCTTTCTTT.